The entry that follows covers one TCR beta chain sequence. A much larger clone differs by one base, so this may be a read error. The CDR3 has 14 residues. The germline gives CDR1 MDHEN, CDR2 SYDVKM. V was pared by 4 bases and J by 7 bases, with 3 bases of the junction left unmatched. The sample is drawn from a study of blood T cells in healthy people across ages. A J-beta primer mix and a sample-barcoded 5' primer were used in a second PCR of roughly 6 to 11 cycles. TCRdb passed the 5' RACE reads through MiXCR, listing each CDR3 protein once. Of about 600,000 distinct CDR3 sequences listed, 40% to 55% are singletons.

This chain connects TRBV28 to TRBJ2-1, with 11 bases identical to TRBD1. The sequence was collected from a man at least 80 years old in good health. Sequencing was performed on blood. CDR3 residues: CASSWTGGFNEQFF. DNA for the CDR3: TGTGCCAGCAGTTGGACAGGGGGCTTTAATGAGCAGTTCTTC.